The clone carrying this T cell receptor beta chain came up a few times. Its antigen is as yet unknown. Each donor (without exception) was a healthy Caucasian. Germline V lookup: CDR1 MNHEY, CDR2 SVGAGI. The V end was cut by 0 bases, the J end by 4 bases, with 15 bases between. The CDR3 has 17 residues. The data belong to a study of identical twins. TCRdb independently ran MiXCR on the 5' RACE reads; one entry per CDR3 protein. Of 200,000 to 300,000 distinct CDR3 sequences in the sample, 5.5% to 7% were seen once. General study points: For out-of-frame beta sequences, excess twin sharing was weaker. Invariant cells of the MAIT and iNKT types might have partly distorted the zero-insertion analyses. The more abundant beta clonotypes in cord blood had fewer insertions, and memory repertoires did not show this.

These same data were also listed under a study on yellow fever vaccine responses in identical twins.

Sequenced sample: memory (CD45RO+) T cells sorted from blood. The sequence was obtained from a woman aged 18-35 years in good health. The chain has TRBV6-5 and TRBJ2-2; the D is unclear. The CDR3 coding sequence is TGTGCCAGCAGTTACTCGATCGGAAAGGGAATCACCGGGGAGCTGTTTTTT. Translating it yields CASSYSIGKGITGELFF.